The rows below give T cell receptor beta chains drawn from one sample of a study of blood T cell repertoires in COVID-19. Method: immunoSEQ multiplex PCR; TCRdb's copy keeps in-frame clones and lacks some. The profile shows 290,000 or so clones, 80% to 95% of them singletons. The sample comprised PBMCs or T cells enriched from blood (not recorded which). All receptors derive from a woman aged 25 to 45 who had recovered from COVID-19. Both conserved end residues are part of each CDR3. D genes are given only for firm matches. Clone size, where shown, is once, few, many, or a class for clones that have expanded.

j_gene: TRBJ1-2; d_gene: .; abundance: .; v_gene: TRBV28; CDR3aa: CASSLNTQANYGYTF; CDR3nt: TGTGCCAGCAGTTTAAACACACAGGCTAACTATGGCTACACCTTC
j_gene: TRBJ1-5; d_gene: .; abundance: .; v_gene: TRBV30; CDR3aa: CAWSPGDQPQHF; CDR3nt: TGTGCCTGGAGTCCAGGGGATCAGCCCCAGCATTTT
j_gene: TRBJ1-1; d_gene: .; abundance: many; v_gene: TRBV10-3; CDR3aa: CAISDSENTEAFF; CDR3nt: TGTGCCATCAGTGATTCAGAGAACACTGAAGCTTTCTTT
j_gene: TRBJ1-3; d_gene: TRBD1; abundance: .; v_gene: TRBV4-3; CDR3aa: CASSHHGTGAGNTIYF; CDR3nt: TGCGCCAGCAGCCATCACGGGACAGGGGCAGGAAACACCATATATTTT
j_gene: TRBJ1-4; d_gene: TRBD1; abundance: .; v_gene: TRBV7-8; CDR3aa: CASANRGQTPNEKLFF; CDR3nt: TGTGCCAGTGCCAACAGGGGGCAAACACCTAATGAAAAACTGTTTTTT
j_gene: TRBJ2-1; d_gene: .; abundance: .; v_gene: TRBV4-3; CDR3aa: CASSQDRGYYNEQFF; CDR3nt: TGCGCCAGCAGCCAAGATAGGGGTTATTACAATGAGCAGTTCTTC
j_gene: TRBJ1-6; d_gene: .; abundance: once; v_gene: TRBV4-3; CDR3aa: CASSQDQAISPLHF; CDR3nt: TGCGCCAGCAGCCAAGATCAGGCTATTTCACCCCTCCACTTT
j_gene: TRBJ2-7; d_gene: TRBD1; abundance: .; v_gene: TRBV4-2; CDR3aa: CASSQFSGGLSYEQYF; CDR3nt: TGTGCCAGCAGCCAATTTTCAGGGGGCTTATCCTACGAGCAGTACTTC
j_gene: TRBJ1-1; d_gene: .; abundance: .; v_gene: TRBV19; CDR3aa: CASSIGASNTEAFF; CDR3nt: TGTGCCAGTAGTATAGGGGCGTCGAACACTGAAGCTTTCTTT
j_gene: TRBJ1-1; d_gene: .; abundance: .; v_gene: TRBV4-1; CDR3aa: CASSQDVFVGAVTEAFF; CDR3nt: TGCGCCAGCAGCCAAGATGTTTTCGTGGGAGCGGTCACTGAAGCTTTCTTT
j_gene: TRBJ2-1; d_gene: .; abundance: .; v_gene: TRBV10-2; CDR3aa: CASSGLLAEYNEQFF; CDR3nt: TGCGCCAGCAGTGGCTTGTTAGCGGAGTACAATGAGCAGTTCTTC
j_gene: TRBJ2-2; d_gene: .; abundance: .; v_gene: TRBV28; CDR3aa: CASSLWSGAGTGELFF; CDR3nt: TGTGCCAGCAGTTTATGGTCGGGAGCGGGTACCGGGGAGCTGTTTTTT
j_gene: TRBJ2-1; d_gene: TRBD2; abundance: .; v_gene: TRBV30; CDR3aa: CAWNPRTSGSDWPPRHNEQFF; CDR3nt: TGTGCCTGGAACCCAAGGACTAGCGGGAGCGATTGGCCCCCGAGACACAATGAGCAGTTCTTC
j_gene: TRBJ2-6; d_gene: TRBD2; abundance: once; v_gene: TRBV6-6; CDR3aa: CASSPQGLAGFGANVLTF; CDR3nt: TGTGCCAGCAGTCCCCAGGGACTAGCGGGATTTGGGGCCAACGTCCTGACTTTC
j_gene: TRBJ2-5; d_gene: .; abundance: .; v_gene: TRBV7-2; CDR3aa: CASSPRGSSLQETQYF; CDR3nt: TGTGCCAGCAGCCCCAGAGGGTCTAGCCTTCAAGAGACCCAGTACTTC
j_gene: TRBJ2-1; d_gene: .; abundance: .; v_gene: TRBV2; CDR3aa: CASSEIRGRYNEQFF; CDR3nt: TGTGCCAGCAGTGAAATCAGGGGGAGGTACAATGAGCAGTTCTTC
j_gene: TRBJ2-1; d_gene: TRBD2; abundance: once; v_gene: TRBV6-4; CDR3aa: CASSPTSGSKDEQFF; CDR3nt: TGTGCCAGCAGCCCGACTAGCGGGAGTAAGGATGAGCAGTTCTTC
j_gene: TRBJ2-1; d_gene: TRBD2; abundance: .; v_gene: TRBV28; CDR3aa: CASSLRDQYSTSGKRHEQFF; CDR3nt: TGTGCCAGCAGTTTAAGAGACCAATATTCGACTAGCGGGAAGAGGCATGAGCAGTTCTTC
j_gene: TRBJ2-1; d_gene: .; abundance: .; v_gene: TRBV5-1; CDR3aa: CASSLDTSLGHNEQFF; CDR3nt: TGCGCCAGCAGCCTAGACACTAGCCTGGGACACAATGAGCAGTTCTTC
j_gene: TRBJ1-1; d_gene: TRBD1; abundance: .; v_gene: TRBV5-6; CDR3aa: CASSSGQGTEAFF; CDR3nt: TGTGCCAGCAGCTCGGGACAGGGCACTGAAGCTTTCTTT
j_gene: TRBJ1-5; d_gene: .; abundance: .; v_gene: TRBV6-2/TRBV6-3; CDR3aa: CASSDRFNQPQHF; CDR3nt: TGTGCCAGCAGTGACAGATTCAATCAGCCCCAGCATTTT
j_gene: TRBJ1-2; d_gene: TRBD1; abundance: .; v_gene: TRBV14; CDR3aa: CASSQDNRGFYGYTF; CDR3nt: TGTGCCAGCAGCCAAGATAACAGGGGGTTCTATGGCTACACCTTC
j_gene: TRBJ2-7; d_gene: TRBD2; abundance: once; v_gene: TRBV9; CDR3aa: CASSATGTSGAYEQYF; CDR3nt: TGTGCCAGCAGCGCTACCGGGACTAGCGGTGCCTACGAGCAGTACTTC
j_gene: TRBJ1-5; d_gene: .; abundance: .; v_gene: TRBV30; CDR3aa: CAWSVGGDQPQHF; CDR3nt: TGTGCCTGGAGTGTTGGGGGGGACCAGCCCCAGCATTTT
j_gene: TRBJ1-5; d_gene: .; abundance: .; v_gene: TRBV24-1; CDR3aa: CATSDSRGTLAQHF; CDR3nt: TGTGCCACCAGTGATTCAAGGGGGACCCTAGCCCAGCATTTT
j_gene: TRBJ1-3; d_gene: .; abundance: .; v_gene: TRBV28; CDR3aa: CASSQQGLDPGNTIYF; CDR3nt: TGTGCCAGCAGTCAACAGGGTTTGGATCCTGGAAACACCATATATTTT
j_gene: TRBJ2-3; d_gene: .; abundance: .; v_gene: TRBV5-1; CDR3aa: CASSFRGVGTDTQYF; CDR3nt: TGCGCCAGCAGCTTCAGAGGCGTGGGCACAGATACGCAGTATTTT
j_gene: TRBJ1-1; d_gene: .; abundance: .; v_gene: TRBV30; CDR3aa: CAWSLAGPTEAFF; CDR3nt: TGTGCCTGGAGCCTGGCAGGGCCCACTGAAGCTTTCTTT
j_gene: TRBJ2-2; d_gene: .; abundance: .; v_gene: TRBV19; CDR3aa: CASKGQGVGELFF; CDR3nt: TGTGCCAGTAAAGGGCAGGGTGTCGGGGAGCTGTTTTTT
j_gene: TRBJ2-7; d_gene: .; abundance: once; v_gene: TRBV23-1; CDR3aa: CASSQGRRDIYEQYF; CDR3nt: TGCGCCAGCAGTCAAGGCCGCAGGGATATCTACGAGCAGTACTTC
j_gene: TRBJ1-2; d_gene: .; abundance: .; v_gene: TRBV6-5; CDR3aa: CASSLGEDYGYTF; CDR3nt: TGTGCCAGCAGCTTAGGGGAGGACTATGGCTACACCTTC
j_gene: TRBJ2-5; d_gene: TRBD1; abundance: .; v_gene: TRBV7-9; CDR3aa: CASSSGERTGQETQYF; CDR3nt: TGTGCCAGCAGCTCCGGTGAGAGGACAGGGCAAGAGACCCAGTACTTC
j_gene: TRBJ2-1; d_gene: .; abundance: .; v_gene: TRBV11-2; CDR3aa: CAEGVPSYNEQFF; CDR3nt: TGTGCCGAGGGGGTACCCTCCTACAATGAGCAGTTCTTC
j_gene: TRBJ1-3; d_gene: .; abundance: .; v_gene: TRBV19; CDR3aa: CASSDTASGNTIYF; CDR3nt: TGTGCCAGTAGTGACACCGCCTCTGGAAACACCATATATTTT
j_gene: TRBJ2-2; d_gene: .; abundance: .; v_gene: TRBV15; CDR3aa: CATSRDLTQGTGELFF; CDR3nt: TGTGCCACCAGCAGAGATTTAACCCAGGGGACCGGGGAGCTGTTTTTT
j_gene: TRBJ1-5; d_gene: .; abundance: .; v_gene: TRBV7-6; CDR3aa: CASSLEGGQPQHF; CDR3nt: TGTGCCAGCAGCTTAGAGGGGGGGCAGCCCCAGCATTTT
j_gene: TRBJ2-3; d_gene: TRBD2; abundance: .; v_gene: TRBV19; CDR3aa: CAVNRGASGSMDTQYF; CDR3nt: TGTGCCGTGAACCGAGGGGCTAGCGGGAGTATGGATACGCAGTATTTT
j_gene: TRBJ1-1; d_gene: .; abundance: .; v_gene: TRBV27; CDR3aa: CASSLTGYTEAFF; CDR3nt: TGTGCCAGCAGTTTGACAGGATACACTGAAGCTTTCTTT
j_gene: TRBJ1-3; d_gene: .; abundance: .; v_gene: TRBV5-1; CDR3aa: CASTLTGSGNTIYF; CDR3nt: TGCGCCAGCACCCTAACAGGGTCCGGAAACACCATATATTTT
j_gene: TRBJ1-1; d_gene: .; abundance: .; v_gene: TRBV28; CDR3aa: CATLEVGYTEAFF; CDR3nt: TGTGCCACCCTGGAGGTAGGGTACACTGAAGCTTTCTTT
j_gene: TRBJ2-1; d_gene: .; abundance: .; v_gene: TRBV11-1; CDR3aa: CASSLDRGSYNEQFF; CDR3nt: TGTGCCAGCAGCTTAGACCGAGGCTCCTACAATGAGCAGTTCTTC
j_gene: TRBJ2-2; d_gene: TRBD2; abundance: .; v_gene: TRBV28; CDR3aa: CASSLAGGNTGELFF; CDR3nt: TGTGCCAGCAGTCTAGCGGGAGGAAACACCGGGGAGCTGTTTTTT
j_gene: TRBJ2-1; d_gene: TRBD2; abundance: once; v_gene: TRBV10-1; CDR3aa: CASSEGACGRVYNEQFF; CDR3nt: TGCGCCAGCAGTGAGGGGGCTTGCGGGAGGGTCTACAATGAGCAGTTCTTC
j_gene: TRBJ2-1; d_gene: .; abundance: .; v_gene: TRBV2; CDR3aa: CASRKDDYPYNEQFF; CDR3nt: TGTGCCAGCAGAAAAGACGACTACCCCTACAATGAGCAGTTCTTC
j_gene: TRBJ1-5; d_gene: .; abundance: .; v_gene: TRBV9; CDR3aa: CASSLGGSSNQPQHF; CDR3nt: TGTGCCAGCAGCCTAGGAGGAAGCAGCAATCAGCCCCAGCATTTT
j_gene: TRBJ2-7; d_gene: .; abundance: many; v_gene: TRBV11-2; CDR3aa: CASSLDPDSSYEQYF; CDR3nt: TGTGCCAGCAGCTTAGATCCCGACAGTTCCTACGAGCAGTACTTC
j_gene: TRBJ2-7; d_gene: TRBD2; abundance: .; v_gene: TRBV2; CDR3aa: CASSKLAGDDYEQYF; CDR3nt: TGTGCCAGCAGTAAACTAGCGGGGGACGACTACGAGCAGTACTTC
j_gene: TRBJ1-6; d_gene: .; abundance: .; v_gene: TRBV18; CDR3aa: CASSPREISSYNSPLHF; CDR3nt: TGTGCCAGCTCACCCCGGGAGATCAGCTCCTATAATTCACCCCTCCACTTT
j_gene: TRBJ2-2; d_gene: .; abundance: .; v_gene: TRBV12-5; CDR3aa: CASGFGTPNTGELFF; CDR3nt: TGTGCTAGTGGTTTCGGGACACCGAACACCGGGGAGCTGTTTTTT